Included here is one T cell receptor beta chain sequence, with context. Germline CDR1 is GTSNPN and CDR2 is SVGIG (reference sequence). V lost 3 bases, J lost 4 bases, and 4 bases stayed unmatched. This CDR3 region has 14 residues. Clinical history reported by participants formed the basis on which cohorts were assigned. Each recovered donor of Cohort 3 presented with two negative PCRs, clearance, or symptom resolution. The record originates from a study of blood T cell repertoires in COVID-19. On the study more broadly: COVID-19 samples, acute and convalescent, were from the United States, Italy and Spain.

Authors' analysis steps: The assay estimated nucleated cells by amplifying reference gene primers. Produced via immunoSEQ multiplex PCR; TCRdb's table is partial and in-frame only. The V and J calls and clone size were taken over from that table, and D and trimming were inferred from the DNA. This repertoire shows more than 200,000 clones, approximately 90% found once; its top ten account for approximately 1.7%. The sequence derives from a man aged 40-55 years who had recovered from COVID-19. The sequenced sample was PBMCs or T cells enriched from blood (not recorded which). V and J are TRBV30 and TRBJ1-1; 11 bases map to TRBD1. CDR3 residues: CAWRTDRGPTEAFF. CDR3 nucleotides: TGTGCCTGGAGAACGGACAGGGGGCCCACTGAAGCTTTCTTT.